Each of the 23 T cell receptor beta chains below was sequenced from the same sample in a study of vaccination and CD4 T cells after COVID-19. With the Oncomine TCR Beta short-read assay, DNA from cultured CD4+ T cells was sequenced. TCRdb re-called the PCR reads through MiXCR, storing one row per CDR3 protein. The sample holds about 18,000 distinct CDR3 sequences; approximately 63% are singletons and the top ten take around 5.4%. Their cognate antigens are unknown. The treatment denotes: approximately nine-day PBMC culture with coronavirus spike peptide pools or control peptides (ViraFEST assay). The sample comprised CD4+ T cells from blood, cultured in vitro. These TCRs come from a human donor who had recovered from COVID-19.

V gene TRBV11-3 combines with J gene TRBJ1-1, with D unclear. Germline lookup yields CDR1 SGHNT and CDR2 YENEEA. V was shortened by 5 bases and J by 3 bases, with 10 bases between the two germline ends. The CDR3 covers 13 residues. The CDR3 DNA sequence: TGTGCCAGCAGCCATGGACGGGACACTGAAGCTTTCTTT. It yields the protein CASSHGRDTEAFF.

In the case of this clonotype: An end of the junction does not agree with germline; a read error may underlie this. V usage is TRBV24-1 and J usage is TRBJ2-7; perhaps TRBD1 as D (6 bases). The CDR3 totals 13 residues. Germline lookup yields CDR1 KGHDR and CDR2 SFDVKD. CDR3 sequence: CTTIDRLAYEQYF. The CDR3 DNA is TGTACCACCATAGACAGGCTTGCCTACGAGCAGTACTTC.

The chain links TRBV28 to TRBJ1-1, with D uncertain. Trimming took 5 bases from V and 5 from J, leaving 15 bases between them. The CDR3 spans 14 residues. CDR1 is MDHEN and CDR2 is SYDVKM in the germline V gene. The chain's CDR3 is CASSLRTRTTEAFF. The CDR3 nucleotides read TGTGCCAGCAGTCTGCGCACCCGAACAACTGAAGCTTTCTTT.

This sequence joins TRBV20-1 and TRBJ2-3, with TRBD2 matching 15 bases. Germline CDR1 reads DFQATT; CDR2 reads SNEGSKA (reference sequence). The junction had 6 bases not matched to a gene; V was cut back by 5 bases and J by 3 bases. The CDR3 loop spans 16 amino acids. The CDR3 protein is CSARTSGRALTDTQYF. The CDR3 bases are TGCAGTGCTCGGACTAGCGGGAGGGCCTTAACAGATACGCAGTATTTT.

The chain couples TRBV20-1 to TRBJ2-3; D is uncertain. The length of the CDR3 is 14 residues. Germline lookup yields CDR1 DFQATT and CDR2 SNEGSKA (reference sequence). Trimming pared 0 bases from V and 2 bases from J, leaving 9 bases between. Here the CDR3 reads CSARDYLSTDTQYF. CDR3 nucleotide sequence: TGCAGTGCTAGAGATTACCTATCCACAGATACGCAGTATTTT.

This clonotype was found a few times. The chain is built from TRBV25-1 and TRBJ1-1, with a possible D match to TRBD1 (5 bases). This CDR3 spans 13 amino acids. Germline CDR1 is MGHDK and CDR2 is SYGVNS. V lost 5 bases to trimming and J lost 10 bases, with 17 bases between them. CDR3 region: CASSLGPGMSAFF. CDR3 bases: TGTGCCAGCAGTCTGGGACCAGGGATGTCAGCTTTCTTT.

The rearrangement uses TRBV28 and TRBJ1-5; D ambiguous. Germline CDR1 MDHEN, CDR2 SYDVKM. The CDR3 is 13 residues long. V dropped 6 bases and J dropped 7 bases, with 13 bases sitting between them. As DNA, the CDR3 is TGTGCCAGCAGGTTGATCTTGGGACAGCCCCAGCATTTT. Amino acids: CASRLILGQPQHF. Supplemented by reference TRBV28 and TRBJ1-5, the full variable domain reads DVKVTQSSRYLVKRTGEKVFLECVQDMDHENMFWYRQDPGLGLRLIYFSYDVKMKEKGDIPEGYSVSREKKERFSLILESASTNQTSMYLCASRLILGQPQHFGDGTRLSIL.

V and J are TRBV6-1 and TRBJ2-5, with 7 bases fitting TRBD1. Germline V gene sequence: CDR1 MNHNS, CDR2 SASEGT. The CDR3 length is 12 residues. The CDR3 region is CATRGNQETQYF. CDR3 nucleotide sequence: TGTGCAACCAGGGGGAACCAAGAGACCCAGTACTTC.

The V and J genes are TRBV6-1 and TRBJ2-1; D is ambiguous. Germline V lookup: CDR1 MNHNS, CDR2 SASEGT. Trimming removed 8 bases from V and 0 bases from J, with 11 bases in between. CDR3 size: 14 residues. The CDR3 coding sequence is TGTGCCAGCCTCGAGGCCGCCTCCTACAATGAGCAGTTCTTC. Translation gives CASLEAASYNEQFF.

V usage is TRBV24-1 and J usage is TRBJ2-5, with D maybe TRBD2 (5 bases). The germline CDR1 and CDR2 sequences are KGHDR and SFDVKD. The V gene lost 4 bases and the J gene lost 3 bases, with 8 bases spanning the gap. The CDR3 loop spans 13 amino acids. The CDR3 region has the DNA TGTGCCACCAGTGAGGGGAGTGAAGAGACCCAGTACTTC. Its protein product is CATSEGSEETQYF.

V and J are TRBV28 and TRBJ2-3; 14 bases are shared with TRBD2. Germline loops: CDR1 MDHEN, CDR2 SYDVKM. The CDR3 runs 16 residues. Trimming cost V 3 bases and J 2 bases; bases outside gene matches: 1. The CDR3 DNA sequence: TGTGCCAGCAGTTTGGGACTAGCGGGAGACACAGATACGCAGTATTTT. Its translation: CASSLGLAGDTDTQYF.

DNA for the CDR3: TGTGCCAGCAGCTTTCAGGGGGCAGGGGGAAACACCATATATTTT. Translated, it gives CASSFQGAGGNTIYF. The rearrangement joins TRBV7-6 to TRBJ1-3, with 8 bases that match TRBD1. The CDR3 is 15 residues long. Per germline, CDR1 SGHVS and CDR2 FNYEAQ. Losses at the gene ends were 3 bases for V and 4 bases for J; bases not matched to a gene: 5.

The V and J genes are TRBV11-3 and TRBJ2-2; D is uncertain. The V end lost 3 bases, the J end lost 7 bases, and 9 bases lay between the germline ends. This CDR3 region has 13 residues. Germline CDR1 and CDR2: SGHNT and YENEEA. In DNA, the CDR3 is TGTGCCAGCAGCTTCGCGGTGGACGGGGAGCTGTTTTTT. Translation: CASSFAVDGELFF.

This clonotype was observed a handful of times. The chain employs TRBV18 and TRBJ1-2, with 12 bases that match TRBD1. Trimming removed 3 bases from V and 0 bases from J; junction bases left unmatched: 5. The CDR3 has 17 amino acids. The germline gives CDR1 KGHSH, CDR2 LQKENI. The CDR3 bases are TGTGCCAGCTCACCCCGGGACAGGGGGCCTTCTAACTATGGCTACACCTTC. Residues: CASSPRDRGPSNYGYTF.

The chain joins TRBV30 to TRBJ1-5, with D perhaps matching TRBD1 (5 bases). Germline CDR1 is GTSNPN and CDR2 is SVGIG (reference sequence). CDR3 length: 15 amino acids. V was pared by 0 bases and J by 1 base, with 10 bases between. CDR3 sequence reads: CAWSVPGASNQPQHF. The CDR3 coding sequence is TGTGCCTGGAGTGTACCCGGGGCAAGCAATCAGCCCCAGCATTTT.

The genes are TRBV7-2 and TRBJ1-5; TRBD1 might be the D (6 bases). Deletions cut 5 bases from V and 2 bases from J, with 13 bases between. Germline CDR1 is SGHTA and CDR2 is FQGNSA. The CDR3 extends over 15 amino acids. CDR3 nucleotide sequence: TGTGCCAGCAGCCCGCAGGGGTTGGGCAATCAGCCCCAGCATTTT. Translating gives CASSPQGLGNQPQHF.

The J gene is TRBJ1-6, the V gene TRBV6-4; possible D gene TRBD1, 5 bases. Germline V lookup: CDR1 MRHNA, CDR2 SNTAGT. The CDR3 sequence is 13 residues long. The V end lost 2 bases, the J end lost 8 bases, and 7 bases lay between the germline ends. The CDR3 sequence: CASSDGDYSPLHF. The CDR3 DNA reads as TGTGCCAGCAGTGACGGGGACTATTCACCCCTCCACTTT.

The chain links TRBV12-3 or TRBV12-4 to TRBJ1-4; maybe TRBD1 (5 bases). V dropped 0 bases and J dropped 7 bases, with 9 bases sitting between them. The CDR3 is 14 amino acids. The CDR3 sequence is CASSLAGGGEKLFF. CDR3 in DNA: TGTGCCAGCAGTTTAGCGGGGGGGGGTGAAAAACTGTTTTTT.

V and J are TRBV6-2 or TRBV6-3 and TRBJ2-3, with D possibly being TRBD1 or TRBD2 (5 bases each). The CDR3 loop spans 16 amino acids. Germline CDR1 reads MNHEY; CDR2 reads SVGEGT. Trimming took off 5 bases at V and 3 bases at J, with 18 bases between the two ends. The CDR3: CASSHNPGTGTDTQYF. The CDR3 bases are TGTGCCAGCAGTCACAACCCCGGGACCGGGACAGATACGCAGTATTTT.

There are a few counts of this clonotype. The CDR3 region is CASSYSTGRQPQHF. The CDR3, as DNA: TGTGCCAGCAGTTACTCGACCGGGAGGCAGCCCCAGCATTTT. This sequence joins TRBV6-5 and TRBJ1-5, with no clear D. The CDR3 consists of 14 residues. The V and J ends lost 0 bases and 7 bases respectively, with 10 bases between them. Germline CDR1 MNHEY, CDR2 SVGAGI.

The CDR3 nucleotides are TGTGCCAGCAGTCCCCGGACAGATAGGGGGACCCAGTACTTC. Amino acids: CASSPRTDRGTQYF. The V call is TRBV12-3 or TRBV12-4, the J call TRBJ2-5, with D possibly being TRBD1 (6 bases). There are 14 residues in the CDR3. V was trimmed by 5 bases and J by 7 bases, leaving 17 bases between them.

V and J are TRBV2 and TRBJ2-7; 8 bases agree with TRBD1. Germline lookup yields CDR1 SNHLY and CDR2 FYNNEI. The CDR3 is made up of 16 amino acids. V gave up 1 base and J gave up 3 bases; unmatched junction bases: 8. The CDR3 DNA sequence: TGTGCCAGCAGTGAAGTGGGGACAGGCTGGGGCTACGAGCAGTACTTC. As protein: CASSEVGTGWGYEQYF.

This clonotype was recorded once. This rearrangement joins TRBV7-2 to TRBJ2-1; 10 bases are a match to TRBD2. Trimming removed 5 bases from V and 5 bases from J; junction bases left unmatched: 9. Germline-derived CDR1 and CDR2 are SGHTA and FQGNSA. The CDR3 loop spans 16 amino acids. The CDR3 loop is CASSILNSGRDNEQFF. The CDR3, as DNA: TGTGCCAGCAGCATCCTCAACAGCGGGAGGGACAATGAGCAGTTCTTC.